Listed here is a single TCR beta chain. Its antigen remains unidentified. Sequencing used immunoSEQ multiplex PCR; TCRdb keeps in-frame clones, though not all of them. The sample records approximately 2.1 million clones, approximately 95% being singletons. This specimen belongs to a study of shared clonotypes between healthy human individuals. Across the whole study: Serving as donors were a couple of women and a few men, whose ages spanned 18 to 49.

Germline V gene data show CDR1 as SGHNT and CDR2 as YENEEA. J lost 1 base, V lost 5 bases, and 2 bases had no gene match. The CDR3 has 14 amino acids. Recent acute infections and vaccinations were absent in the healthy HIV-negative adult donors. Into CD45RA+ naive and CD45RA-negative memory subsets, the CD4+ cells were split. Notes on the study in general: The sampled material consisted only of blood, and tissue repertoires are likely to differ.

The sample consisted of naive CD4+ T cells from PBMCs. As for subset: CD45RA+ positively selected. The sequence was obtained from a man between 18 and 35 years old in good health. Some clones in this sample may be carry-over from other donors' samples. V is TRBV11-3 and J is TRBJ1-3, with 7 bases fitting TRBD1. The DNA for the CDR3 is TGTGCCAGCAGCGCGACAGGGTCTGGAAACACCATATATTTT. Translation: CASSATGSGNTIYF. Looking up the rest from reference TRBV11-3 and TRBJ1-3 gives the full variable domain: EAGVVQSPRYKIIEKKQPVAFWCNPISGHNTLYWYLQNLGQGPELLIRYENEEAVDDSQLPKDRFSAERLKGVDSTLKIQPAELGDSAVYLCASSATGSGNTIYFGEGSWLTVV.